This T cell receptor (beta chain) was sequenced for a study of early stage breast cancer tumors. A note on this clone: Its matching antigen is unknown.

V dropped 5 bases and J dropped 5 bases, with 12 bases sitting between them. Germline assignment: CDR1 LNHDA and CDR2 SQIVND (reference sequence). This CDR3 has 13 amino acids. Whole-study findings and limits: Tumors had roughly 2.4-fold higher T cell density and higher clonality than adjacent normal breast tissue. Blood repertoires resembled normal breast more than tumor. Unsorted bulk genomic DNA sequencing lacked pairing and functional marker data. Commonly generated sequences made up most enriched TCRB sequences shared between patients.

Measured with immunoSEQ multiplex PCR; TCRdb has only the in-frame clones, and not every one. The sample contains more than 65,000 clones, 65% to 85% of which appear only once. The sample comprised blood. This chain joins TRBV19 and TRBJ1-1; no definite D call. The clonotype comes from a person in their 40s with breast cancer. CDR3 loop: CASSPRGGTEAFF. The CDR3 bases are TGTGCCAGTAGTCCCAGAGGAGGGACTGAAGCTTTCTTT.